The present T cell receptor (beta chain) was sequenced within a study of monozygotic twins with inflammatory bowel disease. The study subjected TCRalpha and TCRbeta cDNA to two nested PCRs of approximately 16 and 9 cycles. TCRdb derives one entry per CDR3 protein from the 5' RACE reads, leaving out DNA. Its clone listing holds roughly 200,000 distinct CDR3 sequences. Turning to this clonotype: Its specificity is unknown.

General study findings and limits: Distinction of different T cell subtypes was not possible.

This sequence originates from a human donor with ulcerative colitis or Crohn's disease, or a healthy co-twin of an affected twin (not recorded which). The sequenced sample was blood.

CDR3 amino acids: CATVPGGRRGYTF. This chain joins TRBV19 and TRBJ1-2; the TCRdb call, TRBD1, lacks DNA for checking. The CDR3 length is 13 residues. CDR1 is LNHDA, CDR2 SQIVND, per germline (reference sequence). Drawing the rest from reference TRBV19 and TRBJ1-2, the complete variable domain is DGGITQSPKYLFRKEGQNVTLSCEQNLNHDAMYWYRQDPGQGLRLIYYSQIVNDFQKGDIAEGYSVSREKKESFPLTVTSAQKNPTAFYLCATVPGGRRGYTFGSGTRLTVV.